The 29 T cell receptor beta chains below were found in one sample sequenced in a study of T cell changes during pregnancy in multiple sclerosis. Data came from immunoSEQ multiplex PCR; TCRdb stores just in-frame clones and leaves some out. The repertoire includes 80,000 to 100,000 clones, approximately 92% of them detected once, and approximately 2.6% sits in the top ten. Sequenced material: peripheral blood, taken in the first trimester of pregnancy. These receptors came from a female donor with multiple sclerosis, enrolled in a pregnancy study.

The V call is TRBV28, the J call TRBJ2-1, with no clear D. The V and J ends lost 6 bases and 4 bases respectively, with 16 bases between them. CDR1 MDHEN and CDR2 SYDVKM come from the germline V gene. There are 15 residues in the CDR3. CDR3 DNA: TGTGCCAGCAGACACCCACGTCCTTTTTACAATGAGCAGTTCTTC. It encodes CASRHPRPFYNEQFF.

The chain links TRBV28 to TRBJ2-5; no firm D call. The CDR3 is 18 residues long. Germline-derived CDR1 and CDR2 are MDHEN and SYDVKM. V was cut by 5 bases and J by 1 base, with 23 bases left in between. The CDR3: CASSPLRNSLDFQETQYF. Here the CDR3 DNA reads TGTGCCAGCAGTCCACTCCGGAATAGCTTGGATTTCCAAGAGACCCAGTACTTC.

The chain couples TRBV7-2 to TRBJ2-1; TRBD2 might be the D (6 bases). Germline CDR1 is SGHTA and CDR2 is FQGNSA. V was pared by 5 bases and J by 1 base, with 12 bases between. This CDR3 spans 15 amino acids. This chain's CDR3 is CASSPLSGSYNEQFF. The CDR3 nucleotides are TGTGCCAGCAGCCCACTTAGCGGTTCCTACAATGAGCAGTTCTTC.

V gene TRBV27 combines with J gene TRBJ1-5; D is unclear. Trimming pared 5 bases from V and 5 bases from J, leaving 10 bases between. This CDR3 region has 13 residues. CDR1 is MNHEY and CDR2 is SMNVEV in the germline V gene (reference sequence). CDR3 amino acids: CASSPWGDQPQHF. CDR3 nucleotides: TGTGCCAGCAGTCCGTGGGGAGATCAGCCCCAGCATTTT.

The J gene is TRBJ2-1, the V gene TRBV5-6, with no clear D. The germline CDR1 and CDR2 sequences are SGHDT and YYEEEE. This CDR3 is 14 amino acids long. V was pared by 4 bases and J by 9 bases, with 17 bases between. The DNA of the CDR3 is TGTGCCAGCAGCCAGAGCCAGAGGCTTGGTGAGCAGTTCTTC. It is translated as CASSQSQRLGEQFF. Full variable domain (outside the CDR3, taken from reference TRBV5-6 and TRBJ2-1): DAGVTQSPTHLIKTRGQQVTLRCSPKSGHDTVSWYQQALGQGPQFIFQYYEEEERQRGNFPDRFSGHQFPNYSSELNVNALLLGDSALYLCASSQSQRLGEQFFGPGTRLTVL.

CDR3 loop: CASSPTGYTEAFF. Written as DNA, the CDR3 is TGTGCCAGCAGCCCGACAGGGTACACTGAAGCTTTCTTT. The chain recombines TRBV7-9 with TRBJ1-1, with 7 bases aligning to TRBD1. With V trimmed by 5 bases and J by 3 bases, 3 bases remained unmatched. CDR1 SEHNR and CDR2 FQNEAQ come from the germline V gene (reference sequence). CDR3 length: 13 residues.

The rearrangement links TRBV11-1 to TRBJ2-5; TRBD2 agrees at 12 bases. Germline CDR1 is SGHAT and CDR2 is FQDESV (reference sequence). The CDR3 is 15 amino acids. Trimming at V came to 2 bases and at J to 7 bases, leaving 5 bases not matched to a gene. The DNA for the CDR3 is TGTGCCAGCAGCTTAACTAGCGGGAGGTCAGGGACCCAGTACTTC. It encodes CASSLTSGRSGTQYF.

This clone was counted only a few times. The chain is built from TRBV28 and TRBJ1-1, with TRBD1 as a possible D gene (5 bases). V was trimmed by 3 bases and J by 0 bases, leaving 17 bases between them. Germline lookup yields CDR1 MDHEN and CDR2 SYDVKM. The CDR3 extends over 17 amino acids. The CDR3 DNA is TGTGCCAGCAGTTTTCCCTCGCAGGGCTCGTTGAACACTGAAGCTTTCTTT. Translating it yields CASSFPSQGSLNTEAFF.

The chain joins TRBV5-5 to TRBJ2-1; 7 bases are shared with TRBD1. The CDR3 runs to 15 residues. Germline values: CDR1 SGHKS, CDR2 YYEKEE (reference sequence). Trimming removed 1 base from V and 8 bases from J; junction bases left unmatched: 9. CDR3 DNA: TGTGCCAGCAGCTTGAAATGGACAGGTCGCCATGAGCAGTTCTTC. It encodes CASSLKWTGRHEQFF. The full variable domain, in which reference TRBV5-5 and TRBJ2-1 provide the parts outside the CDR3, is DAGVTQSPTHLIKTRGQQVTLRCSPISGHKSVSWYQQVLGQGPQFIFQYYEKEERGRGNFPDRFSARQFPNYSSELNVNALLLGDSALYLCASSLKWTGRHEQFFGPGTRLTVL.

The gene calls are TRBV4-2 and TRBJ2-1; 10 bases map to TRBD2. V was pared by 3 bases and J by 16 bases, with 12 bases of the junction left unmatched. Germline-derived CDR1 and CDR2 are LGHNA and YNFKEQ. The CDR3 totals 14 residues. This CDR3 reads CASSHEREGSPHFF. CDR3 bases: TGTGCCAGCAGCCACGAGCGGGAGGGTTCTCCGCACTTCTTC.

In DNA form, the CDR3 reads TGTGCCAGCACTCTAACAGGGACGGGTTTGGCTTTCTTT. It yields the protein CASTLTGTGLAFF. The chain uses TRBV2 and TRBJ1-1; D is possibly TRBD1 (6 bases). Trimming left V 7 bases short and J 11 bases short, with 20 bases between. The germline gives CDR1 SNHLY, CDR2 FYNNEI. This CDR3 comprises 13 residues.

CDR3 coding DNA: TGCGCCAGTAACCGCCGGGACAACACAATCGGACCCCAGCATTTT. Encoded protein: CASNRRDNTIGPQHF. The V gene is TRBV23-1, the J gene TRBJ1-5, with D possibly being TRBD1 (6 bases). TRBV23-1 belongs to the ORF category, with a function that is uncertain. The CDR3 contains 15 residues. V was pared by 9 bases and J by 10 bases, with 25 bases between.

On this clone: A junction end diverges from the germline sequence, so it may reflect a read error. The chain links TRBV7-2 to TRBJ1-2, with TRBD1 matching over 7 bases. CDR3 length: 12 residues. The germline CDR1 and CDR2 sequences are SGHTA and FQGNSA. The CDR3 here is CASSRNRDSQIF. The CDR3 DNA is TGTGCCAGCAGCCGAAATCGGGACAGCCAAATCTTC.

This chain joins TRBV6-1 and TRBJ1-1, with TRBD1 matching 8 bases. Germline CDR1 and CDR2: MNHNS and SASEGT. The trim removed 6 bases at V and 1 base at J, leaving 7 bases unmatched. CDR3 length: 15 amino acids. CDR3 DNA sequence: TGTGCCAGCAGCCCTATCCAGGGGGCGAACACTGAAGCTTTCTTT. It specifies CASSPIQGANTEAFF.

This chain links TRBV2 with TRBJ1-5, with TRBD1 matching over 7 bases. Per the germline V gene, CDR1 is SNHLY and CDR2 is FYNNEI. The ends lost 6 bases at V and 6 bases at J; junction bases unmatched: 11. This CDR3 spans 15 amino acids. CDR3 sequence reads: CASRTGTAVGQPQHF. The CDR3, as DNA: TGTGCCAGCAGGACCGGGACAGCCGTCGGTCAGCCCCAGCATTTT.

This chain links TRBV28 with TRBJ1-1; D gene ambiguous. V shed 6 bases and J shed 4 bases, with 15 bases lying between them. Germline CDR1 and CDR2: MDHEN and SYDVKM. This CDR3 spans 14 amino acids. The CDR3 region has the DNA TGTGCCAGCAGCAGAGGAGGGAGTGGCACTGAAGCTTTCTTT. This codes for CASSRGGSGTEAFF.

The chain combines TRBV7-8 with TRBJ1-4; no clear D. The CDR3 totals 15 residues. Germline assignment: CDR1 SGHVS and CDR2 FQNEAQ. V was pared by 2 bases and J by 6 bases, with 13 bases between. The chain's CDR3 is CASSLSVTLDEKLFF. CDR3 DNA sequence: TGTGCCAGCAGCTTAAGCGTAACACTAGATGAAAAACTGTTTTTT.

CDR3 DNA: TGTGCCAGCAGCGGGACCGGGGACTTTCACACCGGGGAGCTGTTTTTT. This encodes CASSGTGDFHTGELFF. This chain connects TRBV5-4 to TRBJ2-2, with D perhaps matching TRBD2 (6 bases). Germline CDR1 SGHNT, CDR2 YYREEE (reference sequence). V shed 4 bases and J shed 3 bases, with 16 bases lying between them. There are 16 residues in the CDR3.

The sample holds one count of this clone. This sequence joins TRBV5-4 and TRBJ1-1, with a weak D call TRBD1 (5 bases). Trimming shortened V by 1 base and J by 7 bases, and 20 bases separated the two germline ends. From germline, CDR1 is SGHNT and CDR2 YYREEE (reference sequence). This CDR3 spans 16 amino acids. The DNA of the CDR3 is TGTGCCAGCAGCTTGAGGGACTTACCGTCCCGTGGTGAAGCTTTCTTT. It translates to CASSLRDLPSRGEAFF.

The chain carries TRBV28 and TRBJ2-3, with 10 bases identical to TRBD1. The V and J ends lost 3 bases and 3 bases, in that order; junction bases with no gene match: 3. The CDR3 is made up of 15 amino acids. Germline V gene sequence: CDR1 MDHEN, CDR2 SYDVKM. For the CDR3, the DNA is TGTGCCAGCAGTTTGGGGACAGGGGCGACAGATACGCAGTATTTT. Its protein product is CASSLGTGATDTQYF.

CDR3 sequence: CASSPGQGPKETQYF. As DNA, the CDR3 is TGCGCCAGCAGCCCGGGACAGGGGCCCAAAGAGACCCAGTACTTC. This chain links TRBV4-3 with TRBJ2-5; TRBD1 matches at 10 bases. This CDR3 region has 15 residues. Trimming at V came to 4 bases and at J to 3 bases, leaving 5 bases not matched to a gene. Germline CDR1 is LGHNA and CDR2 is YSLEER.

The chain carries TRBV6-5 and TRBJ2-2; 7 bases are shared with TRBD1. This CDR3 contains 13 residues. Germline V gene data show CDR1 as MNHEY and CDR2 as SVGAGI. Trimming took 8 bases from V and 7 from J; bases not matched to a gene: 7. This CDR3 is CASWVTGSGELFF. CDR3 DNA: TGTGCCAGCTGGGTGACAGGGAGCGGGGAGCTGTTTTTT.

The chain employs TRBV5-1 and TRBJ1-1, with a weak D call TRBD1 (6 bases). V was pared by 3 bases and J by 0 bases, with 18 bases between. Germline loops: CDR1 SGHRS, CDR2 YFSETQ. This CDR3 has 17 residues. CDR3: CASSSSGTRGMNTEAFF. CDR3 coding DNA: TGCGCCAGCAGCTCGTCGGGGACAAGGGGAATGAACACTGAAGCTTTCTTT.

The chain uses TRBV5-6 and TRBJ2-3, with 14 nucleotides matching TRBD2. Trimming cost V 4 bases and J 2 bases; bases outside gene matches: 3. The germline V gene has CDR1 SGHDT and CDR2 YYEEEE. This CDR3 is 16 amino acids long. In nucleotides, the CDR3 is TGTGCCAGCAGCCCGGGACTAGCGGGAGTCACAGATACGCAGTATTTT. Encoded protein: CASSPGLAGVTDTQYF.

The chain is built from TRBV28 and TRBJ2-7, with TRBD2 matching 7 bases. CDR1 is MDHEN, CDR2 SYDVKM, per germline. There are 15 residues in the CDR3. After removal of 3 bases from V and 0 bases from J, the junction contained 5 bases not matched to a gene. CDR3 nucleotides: TGTGCCAGCAGTTTTCTAGCGGTTAGCTCCTACGAGCAGTACTTC. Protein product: CASSFLAVSSYEQYF. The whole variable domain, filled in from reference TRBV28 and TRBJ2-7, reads DVKVTQSSRYLVKRTGEKVFLECVQDMDHENMFWYRQDPGLGLRLIYFSYDVKMKEKGDIPEGYSVSREKKERFSLILESASTNQTSMYLCASSFLAVSSYEQYFGPGTRLTVT.

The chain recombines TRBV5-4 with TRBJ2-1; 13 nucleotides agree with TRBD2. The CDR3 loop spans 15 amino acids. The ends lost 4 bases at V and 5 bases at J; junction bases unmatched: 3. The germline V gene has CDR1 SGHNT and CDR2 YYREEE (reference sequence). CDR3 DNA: TGTGCCAGCAGCACTGGGACTAGCGGGGACAATGAGCAGTTCTTC. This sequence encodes CASSTGTSGDNEQFF.

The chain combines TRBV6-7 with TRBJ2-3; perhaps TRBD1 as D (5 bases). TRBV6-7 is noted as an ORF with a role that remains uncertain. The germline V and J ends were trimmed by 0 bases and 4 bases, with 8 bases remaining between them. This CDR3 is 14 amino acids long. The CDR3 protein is CASSYSMGPDTQYF. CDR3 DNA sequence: TGTGCCAGCAGTTACTCGATGGGGCCAGATACGCAGTATTTT.

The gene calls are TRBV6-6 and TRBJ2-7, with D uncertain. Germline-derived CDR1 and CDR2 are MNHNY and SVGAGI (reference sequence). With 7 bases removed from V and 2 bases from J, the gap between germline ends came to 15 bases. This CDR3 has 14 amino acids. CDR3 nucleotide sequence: TGTGCCAGCAAGTTATCGGCAGGAACCTACGAGCAGTACTTC. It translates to CASKLSAGTYEQYF.

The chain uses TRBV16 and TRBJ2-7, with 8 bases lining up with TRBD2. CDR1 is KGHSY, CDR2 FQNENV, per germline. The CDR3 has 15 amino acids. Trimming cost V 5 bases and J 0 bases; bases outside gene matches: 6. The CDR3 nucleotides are TGTGCCAGCAGCTCGACTAGCGCAAGCTCCTACGAGCAGTACTTC. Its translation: CASSSTSASSYEQYF.